This T cell receptor (beta chain) is drawn from a study of cytomegalovirus exposure and HLA in healthy donors. CDR3 length: 20 residues. Germline V gene lookup returns CDR1 LGHNA and CDR2 YSLEER. The ends lost 2 bases at V and 0 bases at J; junction bases unmatched: 13. Separate from the roughly 700-subject first cohort was the approximately 130-subject validation cohort, to which the donors belonged. The assay was immunoSEQ multiplex PCR, and TCRdb's table has in-frame clones only and misses some. In the table there are around 300,000 clones, approximately 88% of which are singletons. V is TRBV4-3 and J is TRBJ2-6, with TRBD1 matching 7 bases. The sequence came from a young man in good health and CMV-seronegative. What was sequenced was PBMCs. The CDR3 DNA is TGCGCCAGCAGCCAAAATTACCGGGACAGCTATGTCTCTGGGGCCAACGTCCTGACTTTC. It is translated as CASSQNYRDSYVSGANVLTF.